This paragraph reports one T cell receptor (beta chain). Its target is not known. The observed sequence ends 3 residues before the CDR3 terminus, with the missing tail filled in from the germline J gene. The data originate from a study of T cells in women clearing cervical HPV infection. Points from the study as a whole: TRBV6-7 abundance was lower in cases than controls (0.11% versus 0.16%).

Cervical HPV DNA detected by MY09/MY11 PCR, typed by dot-blot. This CDR3 has 16 amino acids. The germline gives CDR1 LNHDA, CDR2 SQIVND (reference sequence). Trimming cost V 7 bases and J 0 bases, with 15 bases left between them. The repertoire was sequenced with immunoSEQ multiplex PCR; TCRdb's copy has only in-frame clones and lacks some. This table holds under 50,000 clones. This chain uses TRBV19 with TRBJ1-4; a weak D match, TRBD1 (5 bases). Sequencing was done on a sample of blood buffy coat. This receptor was taken from a woman between 18 and 70 years old with a cervical HPV16 infection that either progressed to CIN3+ or cleared (not recorded which). The CDR3 sequence: CASNHRDSATNEKLFF. Incomplete CDR3 DNA: TGTGCCAGTAACCACCGCGACAGCGCAACTAATGAAAAA.